Sequencing of this T cell receptor (beta chain) was carried out in a study of a mutant IDH1 vaccine in newly diagnosed glioma. The time point: baseline, week 1 (first vaccination visit). Treatment reported: pre-vaccination baseline after standard-of-care therapy. The assay was immunoSEQ multiplex PCR, and TCRdb's table has in-frame clones only and misses some. Of 68,000 or so clones in the sample, more than 65% were seen once. This sample comprised PBMCs, obtained from a glioma patient treated with radiotherapy, temozolomide or both. This receptor was obtained from a man aged 45 to 65 with glioma.

In nucleotides, the CDR3 is TGTGCCATCAGCCATTCGTTGGGGATCTCCAGCACAGATACGCAGTATTTT. Its translation is CAISHSLGISSTDTQYF. The chain combines TRBV10-3 with TRBJ2-3; D ambiguous. The ends were cut back, 6 bases at V and 0 bases at J, with 19 bases in the middle. Germline CDR1 and CDR2: ENHRY and SYGVKD. This CDR3 contains 17 residues.